The clone carrying this T cell receptor (beta chain) was counted only a few times. The antigen remains unidentified. These data are taken from a study of yellow fever vaccine responses in identical twins. V shed 0 bases and J shed 9 bases, with 7 bases lying between them. CDR1 is SGDLS and CDR2 is YYNGEE in the germline V gene. The CDR3 consists of 12 residues. TCRdb fed the RT-PCR reads into MiXCR, producing one record per CDR3 protein. The sample includes under 8,500 distinct CDR3 sequences, approximately 86% of them seen just once. General study points: In identical twins, vaccine T cell responses appeared partly shared and partly individual.

This receptor was identified in a woman aged 18 to 35 who received the yellow fever vaccine. The chain employs TRBV9 and TRBJ2-1; D unclear. Sequencing used T cells from blood (PBMCs), unsorted or a sorted subset (not recorded which), obtained before or after yellow fever vaccination (not recorded which). As DNA, the CDR3 is TGTGCCAGCAGCGTAGGGATGGGTGAGCAGTTCTTC. Translation gives CASSVGMGEQFF.